This entry lists 7 T cell receptor beta chains sequenced from one sample in a study of identical twins. A single record per CDR3 protein comes from TCRdb applying MiXCR to the 5' RACE reads. The sample holds 650,000 to 800,000 distinct CDR3 sequences, over 8.5% seen once. The data also belong to a second study, concerning yellow fever vaccine responses in identical twins.

Source material: PBMCs. Receptor source: a woman aged 18-35 years in good health.

This clonotype was found many times. The chain links TRBV6-5 to TRBJ2-2, with D tentatively TRBD1 (7 bases). Trimming stripped 4 bases from V and 7 bases from J, with 16 bases between. The germline CDR1 and CDR2 sequences are MNHEY and SVGAGI. This CDR3 spans 15 amino acids. The CDR3 is CASSSPQGGIGELFF. The CDR3 DNA sequence: TGTGCCAGCAGTTCCCCCCAGGGGGGTATCGGGGAGCTGTTTTTT.

This clonotype came up a few times. The chain links TRBV6-2 or TRBV6-3 to TRBJ2-1; weak D call: TRBD1 (6 bases). The V gene's germline CDR1 is MNHEY and CDR2 SVGEGT. With 6 bases removed from V and 6 bases from J, the gap between germline ends came to 12 bases. The CDR3 has 13 amino acids. CDR3 nucleotides: TGTGCCAGCAGACCTATGGGGGCCAATGAGCAGTTCTTC. Translating it yields CASRPMGANEQFF.

This clonotype was counted ten times or more. The chain has TRBV3-1 and TRBJ2-5; D is unclear. Per the germline V gene, CDR1 is LGHDT and CDR2 is YNNKEL (reference sequence). V was trimmed by 2 bases and J by 5 bases, leaving 6 bases between them. CDR3 length equals 12 residues. The CDR3 nucleotides read TGTGCCAGCAGCCAACTGGGGGAGACCCAGTACTTC. It encodes CASSQLGETQYF.

The table lists this clonotype with a few counts. The chain carries TRBV20-1 and TRBJ2-1, with D possibly matching TRBD1 (6 bases). V was shortened by 2 bases and J by 3 bases, with 11 bases between the two germline ends. The CDR3 runs 14 residues. Germline V gene sequence: CDR1 DFQATT, CDR2 SNEGSKA (reference sequence). DNA for the CDR3: TGCAGTGCTAGATCCGACAGGAACTACAATGAGCAGTTCTTC. It specifies CSARSDRNYNEQFF.

The CDR3 DNA reads TGTGCCAGCAGCGTAGATGGAGAGTATTCGGCTTCCACTGAAGCTTTCTTT. Amino acid sequence: CASSVDGEYSASTEAFF. This chain joins TRBV9 and TRBJ1-1; unclear D gene. Germline CDR1 is SGDLS and CDR2 is YYNGEE. This CDR3 spans 17 amino acids. The V and J ends lost 0 bases and 4 bases respectively, with 19 bases between them. The variable domain in full, completed from reference TRBV9 and TRBJ1-1, reads DSGVTQTPKHLITATGQRVTLRCSPRSGDLSVYWYQQSLDQGLQFLIQYYNGEERAKGNILERFSAQQFPDLHSELNLSSLELGDSALYFCASSVDGEYSASTEAFFGQGTRLTVV.

J is TRBJ2-5 and V is TRBV29-1; the D is unclear. CDR3 length: 10 amino acids. The germline gives CDR1 SQVTM, CDR2 ANQGSEA. V was trimmed by 4 bases and J by 4 bases, leaving 4 bases between them. CDR3 residues: CSVGVETQYF. The CDR3 DNA is TGCAGCGTTGGGGTAGAGACCCAGTACTTC.

This clonotype was counted ten times or more. The V and J genes are TRBV29-1 and TRBJ2-2; no firm D call. This CDR3 region has 12 residues. Per the germline V gene, CDR1 is SQVTM and CDR2 is ANQGSEA. V was clipped by 7 bases and J by 2 bases, with 8 bases between them. This chain's CDR3 is CSALANTGELFF. As DNA, the CDR3 is TGCAGCGCTTTAGCAAACACCGGGGAGCTGTTTTTT.